This T cell receptor (beta chain) was found in a study of monozygotic twins with inflammatory bowel disease. Study-wide results and caveats: Healthy twins shared more clonotypes with others than IBD patients, most markedly active ones.

The UMIs contained a 6-nucleotide sample barcode. They were added by template switching during cDNA synthesis. TCRdb re-analyzed the 5' RACE reads; it lists each CDR3 protein once, without DNA. The listing contains 440,000 or so distinct CDR3 sequences. The CDR3 covers 14 residues. CDR1 is SEHNR, CDR2 FQNEAQ, per germline (reference sequence). With respect to this clonotype: The antigen is unknown.

Sequencing was performed on blood. The gene calls are TRBV7-9 and TRBJ2-2; TCRdb's assignment of TRBD1 cannot be checked, as there is no DNA. This TCR was recovered from a human donor with ulcerative colitis or Crohn's disease, or a healthy co-twin of an affected twin (not recorded which). The CDR3 here is CASSTGSNTGELFF. The whole variable domain, filled in from reference TRBV7-9 and TRBJ2-2, reads DTGVSQNPRHKITKRGQNVTFRCDPISEHNRLYWYRQTLGQGPEFLTYFQNEAQLEKSRLLSDRFSAERPKGSFSTLEIQRTEQGDSAMYLCASSTGSNTGELFFGEGSRLTVL.